This T cell receptor beta chain was profiled in a study of OX40 agonist ivuxolimab in advanced cancers. Study-wide context: From about 23 to 85 years was the age range, with a mean of around 60 years, and 65% to 90% were male. Partial responses were observed in three patients, of whom one had hepatocellular carcinoma and two had cutaneous melanoma. Study-level results: Clones of CD4+ and CD8+ blood T cells grew by week 6 at doses of 0.1 to 3.0 mg/kg. Specificity for antigen went undetermined in the expanded peripheral T cells.

A remark on this clone: Its antigen is as yet unknown.

Germline V gene data show CDR1 as KGHSH and CDR2 as LQKENI. This CDR3 is 16 amino acids long. Trimming cost V 3 bases and J 1 base, with 14 bases left between them. TCRdb's copy holds only in-frame clones and misses some; the assay was immunoSEQ multiplex PCR. The repertoire holds 55,000 to 65,000 clones, with 82% as singletons. The sample here was CD4+ or CD8+ T cells sorted from blood, taken in a trial of the OX40 agonist ivuxolimab. The TCR sequence derives from an adult with an advanced solid tumor such as melanoma, head and neck, liver or kidney cancer. V and J are TRBV18 and TRBJ2-3; possible D gene TRBD2, 6 bases. CDR3 sequence reads: CASSPSRELRTDTQYF. Written as DNA, the CDR3 is TGTGCCAGCTCACCCTCACGGGAGCTACGCACAGATACGCAGTATTTT.